This T cell receptor (beta chain) derives from a study of blood T cell repertoires in COVID-19. Study-wide context: Sites across the United States, Italy and Spain contributed samples from acute and convalescent COVID-19. Sample material is recorded as cDNA or gDNA derived from T cells, B-cell-depleted T cells, or PBMCs.

This CDR3 has 11 residues. CDR1 and CDR2 from the germline V gene are MRHNA and SNTAGT. The germline V and J ends were trimmed by 2 bases and 8 bases, with 6 bases remaining between them. In the authors' methods: The authors estimated nucleated cell counts from reference gene primer amplification. Profiled with immunoSEQ multiplex PCR; TCRdb holds only in-frame clones, not every one. V, J and clone size are taken as reported in that table, and D and trimming were inferred from the DNA itself. The sample has about 200,000 clones, 80% to 85% seen once. The sequencing input was peripheral blood. This chain links TRBV6-4 with TRBJ1-2; no reliable D call. The TCR was taken from a man in his forties with acute or convalescent COVID-19. Here the CDR3 DNA reads TGTGCCAGCAGTGACACTACGGGCTACACCTTC. Translating gives CASSDTTGYTF.